The rows below give T cell receptor beta chains drawn from one sample of a study of cytomegalovirus exposure and HLA in healthy donors. Sequencing was performed with immunoSEQ multiplex PCR; in TCRdb, only in-frame clones are kept and a portion is missing. The sample holds about 200,000 clones, 80% to 90% seen once. The sequencing input was PBMCs. These receptors were collected from a man aged 25-45 years in good health and CMV-seronegative. Both conserved end residues are part of each CDR3. A D gene is named only where the DNA matches it firmly. Clone size is not always given. Where it is, it says once, few, many or a class for expanded clones.

v_call,d_call,j_call,clone_size,cdr3_nt,cdr3_aa
TRBV7-8,TRBD2,TRBJ2-1,.,TGTGCCAGCAGCTCCCAGCGGGGGGGAAGAAATGAGCAGTTCTTC,CASSSQRGGRNEQFF
TRBV28,.,TRBJ2-2,.,TGTGCCAGCTCGGAGTGGGTCAGGGAGGACACCGGGGAGCTGTTTTTT,CASSEWVREDTGELFF
TRBV7-7,.,TRBJ2-5,.,TGTGCTAGCAGCTTACTTACGAGGGAGACCCAGTACTTC,CASSLLTRETQYF
TRBV2,.,TRBJ2-7,.,TGTGCCAGCAGTGATGGCAGGTCCTTGTACGAGCAGTACTTC,CASSDGRSLYEQYF
TRBV6-1,TRBD1,TRBJ2-5,.,TGTGCCAGCAGGAAGACAGGGGGGGGAGAGACCCAGTACTTC,CASRKTGGGETQYF
TRBV19,TRBD1,TRBJ1-5,.,TGTGCCAGTATCAGGGGGGGACAGGTACCTAATCAGCCCCAGCATTTT,CASIRGGQVPNQPQHF
TRBV7-8,TRBD1,TRBJ1-4,.,TGTGCCAGCAGTCACTCCGGGACAGGGCCTAACGATGAAAAACTGTTTTTT,CASSHSGTGPNDEKLFF
TRBV10-1,.,TRBJ2-1,once,TGCGCCAGCAGCCATCATTGGCAAAAATACAATGAGCAGTTCTTC,CASSHHWQKYNEQFF
TRBV25-1,TRBD1,TRBJ2-7,.,TGTGCCAGCGCCAGGGGGCTTTACGAGCAGTACTTC,CASARGLYEQYF
TRBV27,TRBD1,TRBJ1-1,.,TGTGCCAGCAGTCCGTCGACAGGGCTGAACACTGAAGCTTTCTTT,CASSPSTGLNTEAFF
TRBV30,.,TRBJ2-3,.,TGTGCCTGGAGTATTGCAGATAGCACAGATACGCAGTATTTT,CAWSIADSTDTQYF
TRBV6-6,.,TRBJ1-5,.,TGTGCCAGCATCCTCAACCCTACAGGATATCAGCCCCAGCATTTT,CASILNPTGYQPQHF
TRBV2,TRBD1,TRBJ1-5,.,TGTGCCAGCAGTGACGGACAGGGGTGGCAGCCCCAGCATTTT,CASSDGQGWQPQHF
TRBV28,TRBD1,TRBJ2-5,.,TGTGCCAGCAGTTCGACAGGGTCCTTCAAAGAGACCCAGTACTTC,CASSSTGSFKETQYF
TRBV28,.,TRBJ1-5,.,TGTGCCAGCAGACACGGGAGCAATCAGCCCCAGCATTTT,CASRHGSNQPQHF
TRBV5-4,.,TRBJ2-3,.,TGTGCCAGCAGCTTTTATACAGGTCGTTCTAGCACAGATACGCAGTATTTT,CASSFYTGRSSTDTQYF
TRBV5-1,TRBD2,TRBJ2-3,.,TGCGCCAGCAGCTTGGGTCCGGGACTAGGGTTAGATACGCAGTATTTT,CASSLGPGLGLDTQYF
TRBV7-9,TRBD1,TRBJ2-2,.,TGTGCCAGCAGCTTAGTATGGACAGGGAACACCGGGGAGCTGTTTTTT,CASSLVWTGNTGELFF
TRBV27,.,TRBJ2-2,.,TGTGCCAGCAGTTTGGTGGGGGGTAACACCGGGGAGCTGTTTTTT,CASSLVGGNTGELFF
TRBV29-1,.,TRBJ2-1,.,TGCAGCGCCCTGAGGGGGAGGGGCTCCGAGCAGTTCTTC,CSALRGRGSEQFF
TRBV5-1,TRBD2,TRBJ2-1,once,TGCGCCAGCAGCTTGGGGGGTGTAGCGGGAGTTGAGCAGTTCTTC,CASSLGGVAGVEQFF
TRBV28,.,TRBJ2-7,.,TGTGCCAGCAGCCTGGGTGGAGGGGGCGCGTACGAGCAGTACTTC,CASSLGGGGAYEQYF
TRBV15,.,TRBJ1-3,.,TGTGCCACCAGCCCATCTCCCAGCTCTGGAAACACCATATATTTT,CATSPSPSSGNTIYF
TRBV5-6,.,TRBJ2-7,once,TGTGCCAGCAGCCTAAAATACAGGTTCTACGAGCAGTACTTC,CASSLKYRFYEQYF
TRBV30,.,TRBJ2-1,.,TGTGCCTGGAGTGCTCCCGCCTGGGCGGGGCACAATGAGCAGTTCTTC,CAWSAPAWAGHNEQFF